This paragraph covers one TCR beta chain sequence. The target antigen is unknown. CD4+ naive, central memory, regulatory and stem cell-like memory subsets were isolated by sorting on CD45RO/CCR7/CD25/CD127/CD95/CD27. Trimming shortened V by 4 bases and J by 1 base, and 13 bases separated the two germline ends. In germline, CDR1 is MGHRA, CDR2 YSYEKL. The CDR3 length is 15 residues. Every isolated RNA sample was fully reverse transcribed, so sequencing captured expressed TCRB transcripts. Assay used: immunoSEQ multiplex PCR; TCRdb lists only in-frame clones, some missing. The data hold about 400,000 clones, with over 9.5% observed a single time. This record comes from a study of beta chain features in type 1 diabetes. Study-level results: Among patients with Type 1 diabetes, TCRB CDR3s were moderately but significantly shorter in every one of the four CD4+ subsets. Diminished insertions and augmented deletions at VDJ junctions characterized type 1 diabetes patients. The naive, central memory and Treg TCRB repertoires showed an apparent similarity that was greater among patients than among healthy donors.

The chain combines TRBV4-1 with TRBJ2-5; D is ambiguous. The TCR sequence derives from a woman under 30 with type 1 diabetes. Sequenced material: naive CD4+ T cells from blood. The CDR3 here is CASSRVVVPQETQYF. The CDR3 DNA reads TGCGCCAGCAGCCGAGTGGTGGTCCCCCAAGAGACCCAGTACTTC.